Included here is one T cell receptor (beta chain) sequence, with context. A few counts support this clone. The target of this receptor is not known. Within one base of it there is no much larger clone, and no base qualities were kept. The entire isolated RNA was reverse transcribed using the High Capacity cDNA Reverse Transcription Kit, and thus expressed TCRB transcripts were sequenced. Deep immunoSEQ sequencing was applied to naive, central memory and regulatory T cell samples, giving an average of approximately 3.8 million total reads per sample. Sorted cells were lysed in RLT buffer, and RNA was extracted using DNase-treated RNeasy Micro or Mini kits according to cell number. Each cell subset was processed separately to prevent cross-contamination, with patient and healthy donor samples processed together. The immunoSEQ multiplex PCR was used to amplify TCRB sequences from cDNA, generating 87-bp fragments that spanned the CDR3 region. Amplicons were sequenced on the Illumina HiSeq platform. The paper's processing steps were these. Synthetic template baselines were used to correct PCR bias computationally, reads within Hamming distance 2 were collapsed together, and singletons that could not be merged were discarded. Reads were aligned against IMGT to assign V, D and J genes, CDR3 length and insertions or deletions at six rearrangement sites. Within each subset, clonotype counts were normalized to sorted cell number, after which true diversity and Gini coefficients were computed with the tcR R package. Repertoire sharing was quantified using the overlap coefficient calculated on TCRB nucleotide sequences. As a proxy for the pre-selection repertoire, out-of-frame TCRB sequences from naive cells were analyzed. This is the immuneACCESS table as TCRdb keeps it, with only in-frame sequences that have V and J called. A part of the clones is gone; compared with another copy, unresolved V genes explain less than half, and the rest is unexplained. V and J calls and clone size are given by that table; D and trimming were obtained from the DNA. This sample comprises a few hundred thousand clones, 13% to 15% of them detected only once. The ten largest clones capture 0.017% of the sample.

The data are from a study of beta chain features in type 1 diabetes (dated by TCRdb to the late 2010s). Regarding the research as a whole: Mean age, gender distribution, total cell number and subset yield were not different between patients and healthy donors. In the study, recently diagnosed type 1 diabetes patients and matched healthy donors were compared on the TCRB repertoires of their sorted circulating CD4+ T cell subsets. Regulatory and stem cell-like memory subsets were obtained from only 8 patients and roughly 8 healthy donors, while naive and central memory subsets were obtained from all 30 or so donors. A total of 107,917,701 sorted cells were examined across all samples, and RNA yield correlated strongly with the number of cells per subset.

From each donor, a single peripheral blood sample of approximately 0.11 L on average was drawn into heparinised tubes. Using a panel that included CD45RO, CCR7, CD25, CD127, CD95 and CD27, naive, central memory, regulatory and stem cell-like memory CD4+ T cells were sorted on a BD FACSAria II. Every sorted population had a purity above 95%. Right away, PBMCs were isolated by Lymphoprep density gradient centrifugation and were stained directly, with no culture step. To minimize batch effects, samples were stained and sorted in pairs, one healthy donor with one patient per experiment. What the work shows at the level of the full study, not this receptor alone: Shorter templates might be favored by PCR, yet because patient and control samples were amplified and corrected together, any such skew would affect both groups equally. Because cDNA was sequenced instead of genomic DNA, activated cells with high expression could be over-represented, although the groups did not differ in activation or CD3 levels. Naive, central memory and regulatory TCRB repertoires appeared more similar among patients than among healthy donors. At VDJ recombination sites, patients with type 1 diabetes made fewer insertions and deleted more nucleotides, a pattern implying thymic rearrangement abnormalities. Because small numbers of individuals were included in the HLA sub-analyses, any influence of HLA type on TCRB rearrangement was left unresolved. In all four CD4+ subsets, TCRB CDR3 length was moderately but significantly shorter in type 1 diabetes patients.

Spanning cysteine to phenylalanine, the CDR3 consists of 13 amino acids. CDR3 DNA is the only sequence kept; it has 39 bases, read in frame from the first base. The germline V gene sets CDR1 to SQVTM and CDR2 to ANQGSEA. The V end loses 5 bases and the J end loses 0 bases, and a stretch of 9 bases separates them. The receptor chain draws on TRBV29-1 and TRBJ2-3; the D gene is perhaps TRBD2, from 5 matching bases. Sequenced input: naive CD4+ T cells from blood. The cell subset or site label here, explained by the study, means: true naive CD4+ T cells. The receptor was isolated from a man aged 30 to 39 with type 1 diabetes. The CDR3 is CSVLAGSTDTQYF. In nucleotides, the sequence is TGCAGCGTTCTGGCGGGTAGCACAGATACGCAGTATTTT.